Listed below are T cell receptor beta chains from one sample, sequenced in a study of CXCR3-negative and CXCR3-positive naive CD8 T cells. From the 5' RACE reads, TCRdb lists one entry per CDR3 protein and no DNA. In total, the table holds 45,000 to 55,000 distinct CDR3 sequences. The material sequenced was memory CD8+ T cells from blood. These receptors all stem from a human donor in good health. Some clones in this sample may be carry-over from other donors' samples. CDR3s include the opening cysteine and the closing phenylalanine or tryptophan. The listing skips clone size in some rows; elsewhere it reads once, few, many or a size class.

j_call v_call clone_size cdr3_aa
TRBJ1-1 TRBV7-9 - CASSLAAGGTPREAFF
TRBJ2-1 TRBV7-9 - CASSSVNTGEQFF
TRBJ1-5 TRBV27 - CASSYKTGNPQPQHF
TRBJ1-1 TRBV4-1 - CASSQEVLRVDLNTEAFF
TRBJ2-1 TRBV28 - CASSFSAALLSEEQFF
TRBJ1-2 TRBV12-3/TRBV12-4 - CASSFRRYGYTF
TRBJ2-1 TRBV28 - CASSFAEDPVYNEQFF
TRBJ2-3 TRBV7-2 - CASSRPGTGGITDTQYF
TRBJ2-1 TRBV11-2 - CASSLLHEQFF
TRBJ2-2 TRBV6-4 medium-sized CASSESDQTTGELFF
TRBJ1-3 TRBV4-1 - CASSTGGASGNTIYF
TRBJ1-2 TRBV29-1 - CSVPTGKDYGYTF
TRBJ2-1 TRBV29-1 - CSVVGGGYNEQFF
TRBJ2-1 TRBV7-2 - CASSPGLAGGPTSEQFF
TRBJ2-7 TRBV19 - CASSIPGQSYEQYF
TRBJ2-1 TRBV27 - CASSQDRRGYNEQFF
TRBJ1-1 TRBV4-3 - CASSPNGVETQAFF
TRBJ2-7 TRBV6-2/TRBV6-3 - CASSSYPTSRSSFEQYF
TRBJ2-7 TRBV4-1 - CASSQINDGGNYEQYF
TRBJ2-3 TRBV15 - CATSPRPSTFTDTQYF
TRBJ2-3 TRBV28 - CASQASGGALDTQYF
TRBJ2-3 TRBV7-3 - CASSRDFQGDTQYF
TRBJ2-3 TRBV29-1 - CSVGDLGVTDTQYF
TRBJ1-6 TRBV6-5 - CASSYSSQGRLHF
TRBJ2-5 TRBV28 - CASSLENTGGETQYF
TRBJ2-1 TRBV7-3 - CASSLNTGRPYNEQFF
TRBJ2-7 TRBV20-1 - CSATPDYEQYF
TRBJ1-2 TRBV5-6 - CASSSGTGVYGYTF
TRBJ1-3 TRBV12-3/TRBV12-4 - CASSLGVLSGNTIYF
TRBJ2-2 TRBV6-5 - CSTNDRGELFF